This T cell receptor beta chain was identified during a study of PD-1 blockade in classical Hodgkin lymphoma. Time point meaning: cycle 4 day 1 (C4D1), after about 6 weeks of nivolumab. Every patient relapsed after autologous stem cell transplantation, and brentuximab vedotin exposure varied. Regarding this clone: The antigen remains unidentified.

Profiled with immunoSEQ multiplex PCR; TCRdb holds only in-frame clones, not every one. This table holds almost 95,000 clones, approximately 83% found once. The study, taken as a whole, reports: Reports indicated that newly diagnosed patients had lower baseline TCR diversity than healthy donors did.

Germline assignment: CDR1 LGHNA and CDR2 YNFKEQ. The CDR3 length is 16 residues. The V segment lost 4 bases and the J segment 3 bases; nucleotides outside the gene matches: 10. This sample comprised peripheral blood mononuclear cells (PBMCs), obtained before the fourth cycle of nivolumab. The clonotype was recovered from a human donor with classical Hodgkin lymphoma. This rearrangement joins TRBV4-2 to TRBJ2-5; 8 bases align to TRBD2. This CDR3 reads CASSPSTTSGKETQYF. The CDR3 DNA is TGTGCCAGCAGCCCCTCTACTACTAGCGGAAAAGAGACCCAGTACTTC.